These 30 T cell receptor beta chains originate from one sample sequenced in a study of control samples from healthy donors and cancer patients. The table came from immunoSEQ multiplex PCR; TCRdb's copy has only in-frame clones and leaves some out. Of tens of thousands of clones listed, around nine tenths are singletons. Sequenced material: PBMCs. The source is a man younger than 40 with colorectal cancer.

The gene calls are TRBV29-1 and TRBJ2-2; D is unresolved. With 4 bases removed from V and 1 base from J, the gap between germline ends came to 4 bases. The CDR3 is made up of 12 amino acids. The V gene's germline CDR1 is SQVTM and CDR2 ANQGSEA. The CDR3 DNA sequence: TGCAGCGTTGGGGTGAACACCGGGGAGCTGTTTTTT. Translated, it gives CSVGVNTGELFF.

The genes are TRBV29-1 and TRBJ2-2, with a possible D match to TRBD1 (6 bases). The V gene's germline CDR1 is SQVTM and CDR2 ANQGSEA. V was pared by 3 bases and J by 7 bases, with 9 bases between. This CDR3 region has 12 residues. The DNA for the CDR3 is TGCAGCGTTGAGGGGGCAGGCGGGGAGCTGTTTTTT. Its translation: CSVEGAGGELFF.

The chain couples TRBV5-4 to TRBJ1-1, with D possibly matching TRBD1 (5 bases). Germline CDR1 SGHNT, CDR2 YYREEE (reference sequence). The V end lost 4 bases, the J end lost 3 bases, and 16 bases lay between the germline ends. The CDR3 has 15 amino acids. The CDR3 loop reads CASSRNRRRDTEAFF. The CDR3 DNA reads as TGTGCCAGCAGCCGAAACAGGAGGAGGGACACTGAAGCTTTCTTT.

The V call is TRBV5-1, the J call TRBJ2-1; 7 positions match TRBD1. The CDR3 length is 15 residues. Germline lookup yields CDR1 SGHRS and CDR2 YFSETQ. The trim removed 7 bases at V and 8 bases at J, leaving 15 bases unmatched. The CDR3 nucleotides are TGCGCCAGCGCTATCAGGGGGATAAGTACGGATGAGCAGTTCTTC. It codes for CASAIRGISTDEQFF.

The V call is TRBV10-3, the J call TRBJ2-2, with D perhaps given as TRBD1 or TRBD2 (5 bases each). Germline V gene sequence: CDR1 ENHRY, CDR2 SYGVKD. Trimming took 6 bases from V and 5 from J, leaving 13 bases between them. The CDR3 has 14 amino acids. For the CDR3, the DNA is TGTGCCATCAGAGAGGGATGGGGGACCGGGGAGCTGTTTTTT. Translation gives CAIREGWGTGELFF.

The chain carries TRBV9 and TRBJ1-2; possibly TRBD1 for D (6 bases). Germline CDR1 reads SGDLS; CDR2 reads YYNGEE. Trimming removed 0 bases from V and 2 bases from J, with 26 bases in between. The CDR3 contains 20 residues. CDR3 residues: CASSVVPTGRGVPPNYGYTF. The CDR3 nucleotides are TGTGCCAGCAGCGTAGTCCCAACAGGGAGGGGAGTCCCCCCCAACTATGGCTACACCTTC.

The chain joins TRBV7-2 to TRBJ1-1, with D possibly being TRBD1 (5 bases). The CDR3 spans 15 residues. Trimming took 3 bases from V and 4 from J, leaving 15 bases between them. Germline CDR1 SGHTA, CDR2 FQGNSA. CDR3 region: CASSFSEGWITEAFF. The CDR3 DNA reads TGTGCCAGCAGCTTTTCGGAGGGGTGGATCACTGAAGCTTTCTTT.

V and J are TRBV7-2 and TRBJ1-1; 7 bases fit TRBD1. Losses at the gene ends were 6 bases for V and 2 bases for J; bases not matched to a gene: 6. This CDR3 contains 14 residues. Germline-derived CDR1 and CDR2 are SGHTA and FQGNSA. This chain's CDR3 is CASSFQGGNTEAFF. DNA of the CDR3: TGTGCCAGCAGTTTCCAGGGGGGTAACACTGAAGCTTTCTTT.

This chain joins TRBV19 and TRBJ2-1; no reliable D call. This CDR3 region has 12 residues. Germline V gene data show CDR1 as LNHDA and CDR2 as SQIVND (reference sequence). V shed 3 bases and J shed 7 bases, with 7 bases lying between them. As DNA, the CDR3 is TGTGCCAGTAGTATTCCAAATAATGAGCAGTTCTTC. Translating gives CASSIPNNEQFF.

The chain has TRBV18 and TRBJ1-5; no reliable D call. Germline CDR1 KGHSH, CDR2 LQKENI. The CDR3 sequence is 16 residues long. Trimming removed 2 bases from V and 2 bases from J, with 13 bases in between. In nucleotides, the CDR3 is TGTGCCAGCTCACCATGTTTAGGGTTCGGCAATCAGCCCCAGCATTTT. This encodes CASSPCLGFGNQPQHF.

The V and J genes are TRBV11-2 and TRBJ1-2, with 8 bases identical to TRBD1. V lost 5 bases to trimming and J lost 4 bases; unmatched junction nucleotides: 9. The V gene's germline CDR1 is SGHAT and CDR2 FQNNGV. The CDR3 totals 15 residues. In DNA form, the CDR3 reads TGTGCCAGCAGCCCGCGAGGGACAGGCCCCTATGGCTACACCTTC. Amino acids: CASSPRGTGPYGYTF.

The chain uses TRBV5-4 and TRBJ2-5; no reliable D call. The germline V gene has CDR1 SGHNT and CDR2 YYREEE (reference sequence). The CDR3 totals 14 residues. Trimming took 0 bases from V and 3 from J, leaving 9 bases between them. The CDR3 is CASSLAFQEETQYF. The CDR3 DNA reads TGTGCCAGCAGCTTGGCATTTCAGGAAGAGACCCAGTACTTC.

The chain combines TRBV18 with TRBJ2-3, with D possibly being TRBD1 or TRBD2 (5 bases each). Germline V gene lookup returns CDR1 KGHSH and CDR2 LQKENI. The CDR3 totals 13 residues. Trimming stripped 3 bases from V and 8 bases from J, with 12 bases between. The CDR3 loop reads CASSPMRDGTQYF. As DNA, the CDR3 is TGTGCCAGCTCACCGATGAGGGACGGTACGCAGTATTTT.

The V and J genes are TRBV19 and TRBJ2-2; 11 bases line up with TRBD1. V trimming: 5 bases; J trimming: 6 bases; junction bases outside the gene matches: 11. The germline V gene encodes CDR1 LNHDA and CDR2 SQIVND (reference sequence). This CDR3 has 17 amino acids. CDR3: CASSLRAGDRGAGELFF. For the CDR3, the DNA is TGTGCCAGTAGTCTCCGGGCGGGGGACAGGGGGGCCGGGGAGCTGTTTTTT.

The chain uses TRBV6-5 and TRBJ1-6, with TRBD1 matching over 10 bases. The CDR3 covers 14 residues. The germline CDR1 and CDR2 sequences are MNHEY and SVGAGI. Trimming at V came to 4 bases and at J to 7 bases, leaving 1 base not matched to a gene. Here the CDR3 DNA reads TGTGCCAGCAGTTCGGGACAGGGGAATTCACCCCTCCACTTT. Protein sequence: CASSSGQGNSPLHF.

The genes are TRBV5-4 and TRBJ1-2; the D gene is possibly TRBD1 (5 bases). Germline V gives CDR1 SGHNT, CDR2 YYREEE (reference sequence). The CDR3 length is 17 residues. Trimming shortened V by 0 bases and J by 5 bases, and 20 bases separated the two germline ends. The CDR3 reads CASSLGGTTPTIYGYTF. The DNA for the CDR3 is TGTGCCAGCAGCTTGGGAGGGACGACCCCAACTATTTATGGCTACACCTTC.

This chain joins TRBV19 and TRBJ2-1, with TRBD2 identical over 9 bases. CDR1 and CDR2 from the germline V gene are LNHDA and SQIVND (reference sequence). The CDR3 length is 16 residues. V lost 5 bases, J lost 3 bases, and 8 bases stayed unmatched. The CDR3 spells CASSVTSSGDYNEQFF. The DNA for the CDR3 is TGTGCCAGTAGTGTCACCTCTAGCGGGGACTACAATGAGCAGTTCTTC.

In nucleotides, the CDR3 is TGTGCCAGCAGTTATAGGGGACTAGCCGGAGGGAAGCGGTACTACGAGCAGTACTTC. The encoded protein is CASSYRGLAGGKRYYEQYF. The chain recombines TRBV6-2 or TRBV6-3 with TRBJ2-7; 9 nucleotides agree with TRBD2. The CDR3 contains 19 residues. V was pared by 3 bases and J by 3 bases, with 18 bases of the junction left unmatched. CDR1 and CDR2 (germline): MNHEY, SVGEGT.

The CDR3 bases are TGTGCCAGCAGCCAAATACGGGGGGAGGGGACAGATACGCAGTATTTT. Residues: CASSQIRGEGTDTQYF. The V and J genes are TRBV3-1 (or the pseudogene TRBV3-2) and TRBJ2-3; TRBD2 aligns across 7 bases. The length of the CDR3 is 16 residues. The V and J ends lost 2 bases and 3 bases, in that order; junction bases with no gene match: 8. Germline V gene data show CDR1 as LGHDT and CDR2 as YNNKEL (reference sequence).

The CDR3 region is CASSQEQGSGANVLTF. The CDR3 nucleotides read TGCGCCAGCAGCCAGGAACAGGGATCTGGGGCCAACGTCCTGACTTTC. The chain uses TRBV4-3 and TRBJ2-6; TRBD1 is a possible D gene (6 bases). Trimming shortened V by 3 bases and J by 1 base, and 10 bases separated the two germline ends. The germline V gene has CDR1 LGHNA and CDR2 YSLEER. The CDR3 is 16 amino acids.

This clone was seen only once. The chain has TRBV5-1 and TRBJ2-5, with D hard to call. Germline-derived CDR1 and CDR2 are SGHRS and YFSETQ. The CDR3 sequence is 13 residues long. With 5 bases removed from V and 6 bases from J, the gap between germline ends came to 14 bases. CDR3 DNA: TGCGCCAGCAGGACCGGGCCTCGGAAGACCCAGTACTTC. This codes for CASRTGPRKTQYF. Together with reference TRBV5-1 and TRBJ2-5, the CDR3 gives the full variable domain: KAGVTQTPRYLIKTRGQQVTLSCSPISGHRSVSWYQQTPGQGLQFLFEYFSETQRNKGNFPGRFSGRQFSNSRSEMNVSTLELGDSALYLCASRTGPRKTQYFGPGTRLLVL.

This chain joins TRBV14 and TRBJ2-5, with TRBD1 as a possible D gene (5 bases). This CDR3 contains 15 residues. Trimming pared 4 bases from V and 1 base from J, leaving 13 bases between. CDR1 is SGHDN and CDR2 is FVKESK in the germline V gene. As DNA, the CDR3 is TGTGCCAGCAGCCTACTCCGACAGTTCCAAGAGACCCAGTACTTC. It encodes CASSLLRQFQETQYF.

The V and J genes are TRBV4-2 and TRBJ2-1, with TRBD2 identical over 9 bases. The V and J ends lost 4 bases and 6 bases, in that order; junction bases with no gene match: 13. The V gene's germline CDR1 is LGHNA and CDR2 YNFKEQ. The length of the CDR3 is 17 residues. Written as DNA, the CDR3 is TGTGCCAGCAGCCCCTCCTCCGGGACTAGCAGCTCCAATGAGCAGTTCTTC. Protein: CASSPSSGTSSSNEQFF.

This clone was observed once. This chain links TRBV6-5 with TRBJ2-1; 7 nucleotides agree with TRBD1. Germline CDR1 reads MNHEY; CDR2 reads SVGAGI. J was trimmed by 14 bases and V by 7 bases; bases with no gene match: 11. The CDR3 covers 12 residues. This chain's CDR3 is CASKIGQAREFF. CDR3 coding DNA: TGTGCCAGCAAGATAGGACAGGCGAGGGAGTTCTTC.

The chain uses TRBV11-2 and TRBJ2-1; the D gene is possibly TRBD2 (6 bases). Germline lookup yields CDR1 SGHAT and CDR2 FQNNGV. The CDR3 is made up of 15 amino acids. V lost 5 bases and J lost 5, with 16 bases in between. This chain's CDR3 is CASSTGTFINNEQFF. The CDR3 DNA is TGTGCCAGCAGCACTGGGACTTTTATTAACAATGAGCAGTTCTTC.

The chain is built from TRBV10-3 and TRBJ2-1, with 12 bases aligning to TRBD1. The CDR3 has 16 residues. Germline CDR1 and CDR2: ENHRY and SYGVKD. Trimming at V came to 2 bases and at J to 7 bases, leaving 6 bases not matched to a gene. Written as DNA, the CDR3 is TGTGCCATCAGTGAGCCATGGGACAGGGGGCTGAATGAGCAGTTCTTC. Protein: CAISEPWDRGLNEQFF.

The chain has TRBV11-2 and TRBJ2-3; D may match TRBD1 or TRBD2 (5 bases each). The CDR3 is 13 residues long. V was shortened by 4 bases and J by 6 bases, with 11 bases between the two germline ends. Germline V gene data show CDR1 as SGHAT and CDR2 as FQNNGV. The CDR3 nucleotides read TGTGCCAGCAGCTCGCCGGGGCCTGATACGCAGTATTTT. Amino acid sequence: CASSSPGPDTQYF.

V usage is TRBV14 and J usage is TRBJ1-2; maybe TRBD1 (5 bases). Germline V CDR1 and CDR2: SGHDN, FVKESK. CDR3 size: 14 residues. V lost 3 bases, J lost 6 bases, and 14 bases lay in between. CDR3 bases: TGTGCCAGCAGCCAGCTAAGGGGCAGCCATGGCTACACCTTC. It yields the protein CASSQLRGSHGYTF.

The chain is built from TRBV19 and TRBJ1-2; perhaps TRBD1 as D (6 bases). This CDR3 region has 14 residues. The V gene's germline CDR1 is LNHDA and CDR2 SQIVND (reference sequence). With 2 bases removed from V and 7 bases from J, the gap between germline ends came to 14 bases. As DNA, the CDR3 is TGTGCCAGTAGTATATCCCCACAGGGACTTGGCTACACCTTC. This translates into CASSISPQGLGYTF.

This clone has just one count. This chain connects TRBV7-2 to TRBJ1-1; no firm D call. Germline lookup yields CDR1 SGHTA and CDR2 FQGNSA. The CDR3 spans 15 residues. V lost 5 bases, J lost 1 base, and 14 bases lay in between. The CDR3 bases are TGTGCCAGCAGCCGCAGGTGGGCGCAGAACACTGAAGCTTTCTTT. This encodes CASSRRWAQNTEAFF.